Each of the 29 T cell receptor beta chains below was sequenced from the same sample in a study of pediatric ulcerative colitis. Rectal tissue came from one to two pinch biopsies taken at colonoscopy. The repertoire was sequenced with immunoSEQ multiplex PCR; TCRdb's copy has only in-frame clones and lacks some. The sample holds fewer than 12,000 clones; around four fifths are singletons and the top ten take about 4.3%. Specimen: gut tissue. The receptors derive from a girl aged 10-17 years who was a control in a study of pediatric ulcerative colitis.

This sequence joins TRBV7-9 and TRBJ1-1; D is ambiguous. The germline CDR1 and CDR2 sequences are SEHNR and FQNEAQ (reference sequence). The CDR3 is made up of 13 amino acids. Trimming pared 2 bases from V and 3 bases from J, leaving 7 bases between. Here the CDR3 DNA reads TGTGCCAGCAGCTTATCAGGAGACACTGAAGCTTTCTTT. Encoded protein: CASSLSGDTEAFF.

This clone was counted once. The CDR3 coding sequence is TGTGCCAGCAGTTTTGCCAGCGGGAGGGGGAATGAGCAGTTCTTC. It specifies CASSFASGRGNEQFF. The chain employs TRBV27 and TRBJ2-1, with 10 positions matching TRBD2. Germline CDR1 MNHEY, CDR2 SMNVEV (reference sequence). The V gene end was trimmed by 3 bases and the J gene end by 7 bases; junction bases not matched to a gene: 6. The CDR3 runs 15 residues.

This chain joins TRBV11-2 and TRBJ2-1, with D uncertain. Germline assignment: CDR1 SGHAT and CDR2 FQNNGV. Trimming took 5 bases from V and 8 from J, leaving 16 bases between them. The length of the CDR3 is 14 residues. The CDR3 protein is CASSRVQVRYEQFF. Here the CDR3 DNA reads TGTGCCAGCAGCCGGGTCCAGGTTAGATATGAGCAGTTCTTC.

The chain is built from TRBV11-2 and TRBJ2-7; D gene uncertain. This CDR3 has 15 amino acids. V was clipped by 1 base and J by 9 bases, with 19 bases between them. Germline V gives CDR1 SGHAT, CDR2 FQNNGV. The CDR3 region is CASSLGDSYNPGQYF. CDR3 DNA sequence: TGTGCCAGCAGCTTAGGGGATAGCTACAATCCGGGGCAGTACTTC.

V and J are TRBV6-1 and TRBJ2-5; D is undetermined. CDR1 is MNHNS, CDR2 SASEGT, per germline. Trimming removed 3 bases from V and 7 bases from J, with 12 bases in between. The length of the CDR3 is 13 residues. As DNA, the CDR3 is TGTGCCAGCAGTGACGGCCCCGGGCGGACCCAGTACTTC. Translated, it gives CASSDGPGRTQYF.

The chain carries TRBV7-9 and TRBJ2-5; a possible D gene is TRBD2 (5 bases). CDR1 is SEHNR, CDR2 FQNEAQ, per germline (reference sequence). Trimming stripped 2 bases from V and 5 bases from J, with 9 bases between. This CDR3 contains 13 residues. DNA for the CDR3: TGTGCCAGCAGCTTAATAGGCGGGGAGACCCAGTACTTC. Residues: CASSLIGGETQYF.

This clone was picked up one time. The chain recombines TRBV5-4 with TRBJ2-3; no firm D call. CDR1 is SGHNT and CDR2 is YYREEE in the germline V gene (reference sequence). The CDR3 is made up of 15 amino acids. V gave up 4 bases and J gave up 2 bases, with 14 bases separating them. The CDR3 is CASSSKTDYTDTQYF. The CDR3 DNA sequence: TGTGCCAGCAGCAGTAAGACTGATTACACAGATACGCAGTATTTT.

The chain is built from TRBV7-9 and TRBJ2-5; 13 nucleotides line up with TRBD2. Germline-derived CDR1 and CDR2 are SEHNR and FQNEAQ (reference sequence). J gave up 1 base and V 5 bases, and 4 bases lay outside the gene matches. The CDR3 has 16 amino acids. Here the CDR3 reads CASSPLAGGIQETQYF. CDR3 bases: TGTGCCAGCAGCCCACTAGCGGGAGGGATCCAAGAGACCCAGTACTTC.

This clone has only a few counts. The J gene is TRBJ2-1, the V gene TRBV28, with 8 bases matching TRBD2. The CDR3 spans 16 residues. The V and J ends lost 6 bases and 5 bases, in that order; junction bases with no gene match: 12. Per germline, CDR1 MDHEN and CDR2 SYDVKM. CDR3 sequence reads: CASSPGEAGDHNEQFF. The CDR3 nucleotides are TGTGCCAGCAGCCCAGGGGAAGCGGGAGACCACAATGAGCAGTTCTTC.

This clone appeared once. CDR3 nucleotide sequence: TGTGCCAGCAGTGACGGGGGGCGATCGACCGGGGAGCTGTTTTTT. Its protein product is CASSDGGRSTGELFF. This sequence joins TRBV6-1 and TRBJ2-2, with a possible D match to TRBD2 (7 bases). The CDR3 is made up of 15 amino acids. Trimming left V 3 bases short and J 5 bases short, with 13 bases between. Germline V gene sequence: CDR1 MNHNS, CDR2 SASEGT.

V usage is TRBV27 and J usage is TRBJ2-3; a possible D gene is TRBD2 (6 bases). In germline, CDR1 is MNHEY, CDR2 SMNVEV (reference sequence). With 4 bases removed from V and 1 base from J, the gap between germline ends came to 18 bases. The CDR3 has 17 amino acids. The CDR3 DNA sequence: TGTGCCAGCAGTTCCCTGTTAACTAGCCGACGCACAGATACGCAGTATTTT. Translated: CASSSLLTSRRTDTQYF.

This chain joins TRBV6-5 and TRBJ1-6, with 8 bases aligning to TRBD1. J lost 10 bases, V lost 2 bases, and 7 bases had no gene match. The germline gives CDR1 MNHEY, CDR2 SVGAGI. This CDR3 region has 15 residues. The CDR3 nucleotides read TGTGCCAGCAGTTACGACGACAGGGGTTGGTCACCCCTCCACTTT. It encodes CASSYDDRGWSPLHF.

Only one count was recorded for this clone. The chain uses TRBV19 and TRBJ1-4; no reliable D call. Germline CDR1 is LNHDA and CDR2 is SQIVND (reference sequence). Deletions cut 5 bases from V and 10 bases from J, with 14 bases between. The CDR3 has 13 amino acids. The CDR3 sequence: CASSPWTVPKLFF. The CDR3 DNA sequence: TGTGCCAGTAGTCCCTGGACGGTCCCAAAACTGTTTTTT.

This clone occurred a few times. The CDR3 region has the DNA TGTGCCAGCAGCTTAACCAGGGGGGAAAACAATGAGCAGTTCTTC. This translates into CASSLTRGENNEQFF. The V and J genes are TRBV7-9 and TRBJ2-1; tentative D call: TRBD1 (7 bases). The CDR3 consists of 15 residues. V was pared by 2 bases and J by 5 bases, with 13 bases between. The germline CDR1 and CDR2 sequences are SEHNR and FQNEAQ (reference sequence).

The chain joins TRBV28 to TRBJ2-3; TRBD2 agrees at 12 bases. The CDR3 has 17 residues. Germline CDR1 MDHEN, CDR2 SYDVKM. With V trimmed by 3 bases and J by 2 bases, 6 bases remained unmatched. Here the CDR3 reads CASSFHRLAGDTDTQYF. The CDR3 bases are TGTGCCAGCAGTTTCCATCGACTAGCGGGGGACACAGATACGCAGTATTTT.

The V and J genes are TRBV18 and TRBJ2-7; D call uncertain. V was trimmed by 1 base and J by 2 bases, leaving 9 bases between them. The germline CDR1 and CDR2 sequences are KGHSH and LQKENI. The CDR3 length is 14 residues. As DNA, the CDR3 is TGTGCCAGCTCACCACAAGTGGAAACCTACGAGCAGTACTTC. Amino acids: CASSPQVETYEQYF.

This rearrangement joins TRBV5-1 to TRBJ2-1, with TRBD2 matching 10 bases. The ends lost 0 bases at V and 6 bases at J; junction bases unmatched: 3. The CDR3 is 15 residues long. The V gene's germline CDR1 is SGHRS and CDR2 YFSETQ. In nucleotides, the CDR3 is TGCGCCAGCAGCTTGGAACTAGCGGGGACCAATGAGCAGTTCTTC. This gives the protein CASSLELAGTNEQFF.

The chain combines TRBV15 with TRBJ2-4, with D maybe TRBD1 (5 bases). Trimming cost V 11 bases and J 1 base, with 18 bases left between them. Germline values: CDR1 LNHNV, CDR2 YYDKDF (reference sequence). The length of the CDR3 is 15 residues. The CDR3 sequence: CAPDSLKGAKNIQYF. CDR3 in DNA: TGTGCCCCTGATTCCCTCAAGGGGGCCAAAAACATTCAGTACTTC.

The chain is built from TRBV2 and TRBJ2-1; the match to TRBD2 covers 7 bases. Germline V gives CDR1 SNHLY, CDR2 FYNNEI. The CDR3 has 13 amino acids. The J segment lost 5 bases and the V segment lost 7 bases, leaving 5 bases of the junction unmatched. The chain's CDR3 is CASISGPHNEQFF. The CDR3 region has the DNA TGTGCCAGCATTAGCGGGCCACACAATGAGCAGTTCTTC.

The chain joins TRBV28 to TRBJ2-7; TRBD2 aligns across 13 bases. The ends lost 5 bases at V and 10 bases at J; junction bases unmatched: 8. The CDR3 totals 14 residues. Germline V gene lookup returns CDR1 MDHEN and CDR2 SYDVKM. The CDR3 protein is CASSLLTSGRGQYF. CDR3 nucleotides: TGTGCCAGCAGTCTCCTCACTAGCGGGAGGGGTCAGTACTTC.

The table lists this clone with a few counts. The chain carries TRBV14 and TRBJ1-2; D gene uncertain. Germline values: CDR1 SGHDN, CDR2 FVKESK. This CDR3 is 12 amino acids long. V lost 1 base and J lost 14, with 14 bases in between. The CDR3 DNA reads as TGTGCCAGCAGCCAAGCTTGGACCCCACCAACCTTC. Residues: CASSQAWTPPTF.

CDR3 loop: CATIFTGARNTEAFF. DNA of the CDR3: TGTGCCACCATCTTTACAGGGGCCCGGAACACTGAAGCTTTCTTT. V gene TRBV19 combines with J gene TRBJ1-1, with 7 bases matching TRBD1. Germline lookup yields CDR1 LNHDA and CDR2 SQIVND (reference sequence). The CDR3 has 15 amino acids. The junction had 12 bases not matched to a gene; V was cut back by 10 bases and J by 1 base.

This clone was recorded once. The CDR3 nucleotides read TGCAGTGCTTCCGACCAGGTAGAGCAGTTCTTC. It codes for CSASDQVEQFF. The chain employs TRBV20-1 and TRBJ2-1; D uncertain. This CDR3 has 11 amino acids. Per germline, CDR1 DFQATT and CDR2 SNEGSKA (reference sequence). The V end was cut by 5 bases, the J end by 10 bases, with 12 bases between.

Written as DNA, the CDR3 is TGTGCCAGCCGTCGACCGGGACAGATGAACACTGAAGCTTTCTTT. This translates into CASRRPGQMNTEAFF. The chain carries TRBV28 and TRBJ1-1; 7 positions match TRBD1. The CDR3 contains 15 residues. V shed 8 bases and J 0 bases; nucleotides not matched to a gene: 9. Germline values: CDR1 MDHEN, CDR2 SYDVKM.

The chain carries TRBV6-6 and TRBJ2-7; maybe TRBD2 (5 bases). The CDR3 is 12 residues long. The V end lost 7 bases, the J end lost 6 bases, and 13 bases lay between the germline ends. The germline V gene encodes CDR1 MNHNY and CDR2 SVGAGI (reference sequence). CDR3 protein: CASTDYGFEQYF. For the CDR3, the DNA is TGTGCCAGCACCGACTATGGTTTCGAGCAGTACTTC.

The rearrangement links TRBV7-2 to TRBJ2-7, with unresolved D. The V end was cut by 1 base, the J end by 0 bases, with 7 bases between. Germline V lookup: CDR1 SGHTA, CDR2 FQGNSA. The CDR3 sequence is 14 residues long. The CDR3 bases are TGTGCCAGCAGCTTAGGCCCAATCTCCTACGAGCAGTACTTC. As protein: CASSLGPISYEQYF.

This rearrangement joins TRBV12-5 to TRBJ2-5; the match to TRBD1 covers 8 bases. Germline CDR1 is LGHNT and CDR2 is FRNRAP. J was trimmed by 5 bases and V by 6 bases; bases with no gene match: 5. The CDR3 consists of 13 residues. This chain's CDR3 is CASGTGGRETQYF. Here the CDR3 DNA reads TGTGCTAGTGGCACAGGGGGGAGGGAGACCCAGTACTTC. The entire variable domain, with the rest obtained from reference TRBV12-5 and TRBJ2-5, is as follows: DARVTQTPRHKVTEMGQEVTMRCQPILGHNTVFWYRQTMMQGLELLAYFRNRAPLDDSGMPKDRFSAEMPDATLATLKIQPSEPRDSAVYFCASGTGGRETQYFGPGTRLLVL.

The V call is TRBV18, the J call TRBJ2-7; 9 bases are a match to TRBD1. The CDR3 runs 15 residues. The ends lost 6 bases at V and 5 bases at J; junction bases unmatched: 11. CDR1 and CDR2 (germline): KGHSH, LQKENI. CDR3 coding DNA: TGTGCCAGCTCTTCGTCCGGGACAGGGACGAACGAGCAGTACTTC. It yields the protein CASSSSGTGTNEQYF.

The genes are TRBV5-1 and TRBJ1-1, with D unclear. The germline V gene has CDR1 SGHRS and CDR2 YFSETQ. V was shortened by 0 bases and J by 8 bases, with 17 bases between the two germline ends. The CDR3 length is 15 residues. The CDR3, as DNA: TGCGCCAGCAGCTTGGCCGGACTAGAACTTAGAGAAGCTTTCTTT. Translating it yields CASSLAGLELREAFF.